Presented here are 19 T cell receptor beta chains from one specimen sequenced in a study of blood T cell repertoires in COVID-19. TCRdb's copy holds only in-frame clones and misses some; the assay was immunoSEQ multiplex PCR. Here the sample spans approximately 330,000 clones, around 89% being singletons. Sequencing was carried out using peripheral blood. Receptors originate from a woman aged 50 to 60 with active or convalescent COVID-19.

The rearrangement joins TRBV7-9 to TRBJ1-5; D gene uncertain. V lost 1 base, J lost 1 base, and 5 bases lay in between. The CDR3 contains 14 residues. Germline-derived CDR1 and CDR2 are SEHNR and FQNEAQ (reference sequence). CDR3 sequence: CASSLVSSNQPQHF. CDR3 DNA: TGTGCCAGCAGCTTAGTGTCGAGCAATCAGCCCCAGCATTTT. The full variable domain, its missing parts supplied by reference TRBV7-9 and TRBJ1-5, is DTGVSQNPRHKITKRGQNVTFRCDPISEHNRLYWYRQTLGQGPEFLTYFQNEAQLEKSRLLSDRFSAERPKGSFSTLEIQRTEQGDSAMYLCASSLVSSNQPQHFGDGTRLSIL.

This sequence joins TRBV30 and TRBJ2-5, with a weak D call TRBD2 (5 bases). V was clipped by 8 bases and J by 2 bases, with 9 bases between them. The germline CDR1 and CDR2 sequences are GTSNPN and SVGIG (reference sequence). This CDR3 is 11 amino acids long. The CDR3 protein is CAEAVQETQYF. The DNA for the CDR3 is TGTGCCGAAGCGGTACAAGAGACCCAGTACTTC.

This chain uses TRBV21-1 with TRBJ1-5; TRBD1 was called by the table and not checked on the DNA. TRBV21-1 is tagged as a pseudogene. This CDR3 comprises 18 residues. The CDR3 here is CASRTPPIGQGCNQPQHF. The CDR3 bases are TGTGCCAGCAGGACCCCGCCGATCGGACAGGGGTGTAATCAGCCCCAGCATTTT.

This clone showed up many times. V is TRBV6-4 and J is TRBJ1-2; tentative D call: TRBD1 (5 bases). Germline loops: CDR1 MRHNA, CDR2 SNTAGT. Trimming stripped 0 bases from V and 4 bases from J, with 9 bases between. The CDR3 is made up of 14 amino acids. CDR3: CASSDSDTSYGYTF. CDR3 coding DNA: TGTGCCAGCAGTGACTCGGACACTTCCTATGGCTACACCTTC.

The chain is built from TRBV6-4 and TRBJ1-6; D perhaps matches TRBD1 (5 bases). V was trimmed by 2 bases and J by 10 bases, leaving 12 bases between them. Germline CDR1 and CDR2: MRHNA and SNTAGT. The CDR3 length is 14 residues. The CDR3 DNA follows: TGTGCCAGCAGTGACGGGCAGGGTGGCTCACCCCTCCACTTT. Protein sequence: CASSDGQGGSPLHF.

In this sample, this clone turned up once. The rearrangement links TRBV7-8 to TRBJ1-4; 9 nucleotides align to TRBD1. The V and J ends lost 4 bases and 7 bases, in that order; junction bases with no gene match: 4. The V gene's germline CDR1 is SGHVS and CDR2 FQNEAQ. CDR3 length: 14 amino acids. The CDR3 DNA reads TGTGCCAGCAGCTCGACAGGGGGGTCTGAAAAACTGTTTTTT. Protein product: CASSSTGGSEKLFF.

The rearrangement uses TRBV12-3 or TRBV12-4 and TRBJ1-1; D may be TRBD1 (5 bases). Trimming cost V 6 bases and J 3 bases, with 8 bases left between them. The CDR3 totals 12 residues. DNA of the CDR3: TGTGCCAGCAGCCAGGGTTACACTGAAGCTTTCTTT. It specifies CASSQGYTEAFF.

This clone showed up just once. This chain links TRBV6-5 with TRBJ2-1, with 7 positions matching TRBD1. V shed 6 bases, J shed 0 bases, and the junction held 5 bases outside the gene matches. The germline CDR1 and CDR2 sequences are MNHEY and SVGAGI. This CDR3 is built from 15 residues. DNA for the CDR3: TGTGCCAGCAGCCAGACAGGGTCCTCCTACAATGAGCAGTTCTTC. Amino acids: CASSQTGSSYNEQFF.

The gene calls are TRBV5-1 and TRBJ1-1, with 7 bases matching TRBD1. Germline V lookup: CDR1 SGHRS, CDR2 YFSETQ. The V segment lost 0 bases and the J segment 0 bases; nucleotides outside the gene matches: 11. The CDR3 has 18 amino acids. The CDR3, as DNA: TGCGCCAGCAGCTTGGGATATCGGGACAGATCAATGAACACTGAAGCTTTCTTT. Translated, it gives CASSLGYRDRSMNTEAFF.

The chain recombines TRBV4-3 with TRBJ1-1, with D maybe TRBD1 (6 bases). Germline assignment: CDR1 LGHNA and CDR2 YSLEER. V dropped 4 bases and J dropped 2 bases, with 14 bases sitting between them. CDR3 length: 15 residues. DNA for the CDR3: TGCGCCAGCAGCCCGGCCGGGACATTAAACACTGAAGCTTTCTTT. Translated, it gives CASSPAGTLNTEAFF.

The chain links TRBV19 to TRBJ2-3; D possibly corresponds to TRBD2 (5 bases). Germline CDR1 LNHDA, CDR2 SQIVND (reference sequence). Trimming stripped 7 bases from V and 3 bases from J, with 17 bases between. This CDR3 is 15 amino acids long. The CDR3 loop reads CASKKNGKVTDTQYF. CDR3 in DNA: TGTGCCAGTAAGAAGAACGGGAAGGTGACAGATACGCAGTATTTT. Full variable domain (outside the CDR3, taken from reference TRBV19 and TRBJ2-3): DGGITQSPKYLFRKEGQNVTLSCEQNLNHDAMYWYRQDPGQGLRLIYYSQIVNDFQKGDIAEGYSVSREKKESFPLTVTSAQKNPTAFYLCASKKNGKVTDTQYFGPGTRLTVL.

V is TRBV5-1 and J is TRBJ2-3, with D perhaps TRBD2 (6 bases). The length of the CDR3 is 15 residues. The germline V and J ends were trimmed by 2 bases and 1 base, with 11 bases remaining between them. CDR1 is SGHRS and CDR2 is YFSETQ in the germline V gene. The CDR3 region is CASSFRGDGTDTQYF. The CDR3 DNA reads as TGCGCCAGCAGCTTCCGCGGGGATGGCACAGATACGCAGTATTTT.

This clone was seen just once. The CDR3 DNA is TGTGCCAGCAGCTTGGGGGGAGGAACTGAAGCTTTCTTT. It encodes CASSLGGGTEAFF. This chain links TRBV5-5 with TRBJ1-1; D is unclear. The CDR3 has 13 amino acids. Per germline, CDR1 SGHKS and CDR2 YYEKEE (reference sequence). Trimming removed 0 bases from V and 5 bases from J, with 8 bases in between.

This rearrangement joins TRBV3-1 (or the pseudogene TRBV3-2) to TRBJ1-3; D not resolved. V was shortened by 6 bases and J by 0 bases, with 15 bases between the two germline ends. The CDR3 is 16 residues long. Looked up from germline, CDR1 is LGHDT and CDR2 is YNNKEL (reference sequence). CDR3 region: CASSPKAAGSGNTIYF. CDR3 nucleotides: TGTGCCAGCAGTCCGAAAGCAGCAGGCTCTGGAAACACCATATATTTT.

The chain couples TRBV5-1 to TRBJ2-7; 7 bases fit TRBD1. V shed 1 base and J 3 bases; nucleotides not matched to a gene: 4. The CDR3 runs to 14 residues. CDR1 is SGHRS and CDR2 is YFSETQ in the germline V gene. The DNA of the CDR3 is TGCGCCAGCAGCTTGTCCCCAGGGGGCTACGAGCAGTACTTC. Translated, it gives CASSLSPGGYEQYF. Complete variable domain (other parts from reference TRBV5-1 and TRBJ2-7): KAGVTQTPRYLIKTRGQQVTLSCSPISGHRSVSWYQQTPGQGLQFLFEYFSETQRNKGNFPGRFSGRQFSNSRSEMNVSTLELGDSALYLCASSLSPGGYEQYFGPGTRLTVT.

The sample holds one count of this clone. The chain couples TRBV6-5 to TRBJ2-2; D uncertain. Germline CDR1 reads MNHEY; CDR2 reads SVGAGI. Trimming stripped 4 bases from V and 0 bases from J, with 6 bases between. CDR3 size: 14 residues. CDR3 protein: CASSFYPNTGELFF. The CDR3 region has the DNA TGTGCCAGCAGTTTTTATCCGAACACCGGGGAGCTGTTTTTT.

The V gene is TRBV5-1, the J gene TRBJ2-5, with D maybe TRBD1 (5 bases). The V gene's germline CDR1 is SGHRS and CDR2 YFSETQ. The germline V and J ends were trimmed by 0 bases and 0 bases, with 9 bases remaining between them. This CDR3 spans 15 amino acids. Here the CDR3 DNA reads TGCGCCAGCAGCTTGGCTGGCAGGGACCAAGAGACCCAGTACTTC. It yields the protein CASSLAGRDQETQYF.

The chain uses TRBV7-2 and TRBJ1-6, with 8 positions matching TRBD1. After removal of 4 bases from V and 10 bases from J, the junction contained 12 bases not matched to a gene. CDR1 and CDR2 (germline): SGHTA, FQGNSA. The CDR3 loop spans 16 amino acids. CDR3 sequence (DNA): TGTGCCAGCAGCTATTCAGGACAGGGTGGTTGGTCACCCCTCCACTTT. This sequence encodes CASSYSGQGGWSPLHF.

V usage is TRBV4-3 and J usage is TRBJ2-3; possibly TRBD2 for D (5 bases). Germline assignment: CDR1 LGHNA and CDR2 YSLEER. V dropped 1 base and J dropped 5 bases, with 13 bases sitting between them. The CDR3 length is 15 residues. DNA of the CDR3: TGCGCCAGCAGCCAAGGATTTAGCGCGTTAGATACGCAGTATTTT. This codes for CASSQGFSALDTQYF.